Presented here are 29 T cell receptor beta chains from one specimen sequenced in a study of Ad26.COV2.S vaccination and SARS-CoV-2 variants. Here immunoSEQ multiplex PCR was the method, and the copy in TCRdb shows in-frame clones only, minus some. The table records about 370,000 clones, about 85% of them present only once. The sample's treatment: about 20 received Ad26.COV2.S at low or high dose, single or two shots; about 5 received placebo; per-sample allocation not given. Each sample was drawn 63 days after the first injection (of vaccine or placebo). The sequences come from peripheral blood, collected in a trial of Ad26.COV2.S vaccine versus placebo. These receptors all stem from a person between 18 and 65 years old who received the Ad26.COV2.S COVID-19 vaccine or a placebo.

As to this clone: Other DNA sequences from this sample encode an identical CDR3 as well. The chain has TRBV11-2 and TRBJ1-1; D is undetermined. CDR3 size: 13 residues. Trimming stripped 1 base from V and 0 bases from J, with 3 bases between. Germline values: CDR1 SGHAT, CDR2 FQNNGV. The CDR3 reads CASSLVVNTEAFF. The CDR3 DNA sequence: TGTGCCAGCAGCTTAGTTGTGAACACTGAAGCTTTCTTT.

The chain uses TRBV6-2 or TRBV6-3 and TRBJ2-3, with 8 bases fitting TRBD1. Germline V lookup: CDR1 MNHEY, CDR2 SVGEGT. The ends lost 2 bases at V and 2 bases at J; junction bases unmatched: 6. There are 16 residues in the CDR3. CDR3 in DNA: TGTGCCAGCAGTTACCCCAGGGACAGGTCCACAGATACGCAGTATTTT. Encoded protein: CASSYPRDRSTDTQYF.

CDR3: CAWSPGTSNQPQHF. CDR3 bases: TGTGCCTGGAGTCCTGGGACGAGCAATCAGCCCCAGCATTTT. The chain uses TRBV30 and TRBJ1-5; D may be TRBD1 (5 bases). Trimming pared 2 bases from V and 1 base from J, leaving 9 bases between. The germline V gene encodes CDR1 GTSNPN and CDR2 SVGIG (reference sequence). CDR3 length: 14 residues.

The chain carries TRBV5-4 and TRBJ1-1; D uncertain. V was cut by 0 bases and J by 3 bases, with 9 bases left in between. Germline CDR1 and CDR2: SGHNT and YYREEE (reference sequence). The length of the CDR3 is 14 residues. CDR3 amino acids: CASSLGKWDTEAFF. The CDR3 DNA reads TGTGCCAGCAGCTTGGGGAAGTGGGACACTGAAGCTTTCTTT.

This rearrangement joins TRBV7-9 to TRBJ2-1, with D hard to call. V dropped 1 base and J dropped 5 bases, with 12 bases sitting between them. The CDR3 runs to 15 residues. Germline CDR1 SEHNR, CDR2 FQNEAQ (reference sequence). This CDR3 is CASSLVWGLHNEQFF. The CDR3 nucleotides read TGTGCCAGCAGCTTAGTGTGGGGTTTACACAATGAGCAGTTCTTC.

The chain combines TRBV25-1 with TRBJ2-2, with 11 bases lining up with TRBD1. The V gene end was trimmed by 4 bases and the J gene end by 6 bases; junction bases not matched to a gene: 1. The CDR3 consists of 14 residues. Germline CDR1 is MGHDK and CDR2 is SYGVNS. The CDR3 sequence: CASSGTGGAGELFF. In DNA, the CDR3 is TGTGCCAGCAGTGGGACAGGGGGCGCCGGGGAGCTGTTTTTT. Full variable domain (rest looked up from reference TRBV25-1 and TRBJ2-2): EADIYQTPRYLVIGTGKKITLECSQTMGHDKMYWYQQDPGMELHLIHYSYGVNSTEKGDLSSESTVSRIRTEHFPLTLESARPSHTSQYLCASSGTGGAGELFFGEGSRLTVL.

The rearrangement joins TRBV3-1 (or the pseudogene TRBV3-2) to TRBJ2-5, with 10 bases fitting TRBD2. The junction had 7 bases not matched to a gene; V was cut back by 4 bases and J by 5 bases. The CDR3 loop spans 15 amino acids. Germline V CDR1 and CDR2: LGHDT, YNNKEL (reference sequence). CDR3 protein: CASSPRPLAGETQYF. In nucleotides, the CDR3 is TGTGCCAGCAGCCCTAGACCACTAGCGGGGGAGACCCAGTACTTC.

For the CDR3, the DNA is TGTGCCAGCAGTGAGGACGGGGGGAACACTGAAGCTTTCTTT. This sequence encodes CASSEDGGNTEAFF. This chain uses TRBV6-1 with TRBJ1-1, with D maybe TRBD1 (5 bases). Trimming removed 3 bases at V and 1 base at J, with 9 bases between. CDR1 is MNHNS, CDR2 SASEGT, per germline. The CDR3 is 14 amino acids.

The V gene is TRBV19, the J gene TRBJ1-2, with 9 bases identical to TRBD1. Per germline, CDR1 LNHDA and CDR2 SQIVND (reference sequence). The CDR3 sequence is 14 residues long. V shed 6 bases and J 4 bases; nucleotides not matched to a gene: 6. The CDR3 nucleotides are TGTGCCAGTAGAAACACAGGGGGCGCCTATGGCTACACCTTC. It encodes CASRNTGGAYGYTF.

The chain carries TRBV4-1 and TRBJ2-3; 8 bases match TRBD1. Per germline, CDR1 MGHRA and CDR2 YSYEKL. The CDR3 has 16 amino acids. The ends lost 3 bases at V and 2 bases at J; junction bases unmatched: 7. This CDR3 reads CASSHPGQASTDTQYF. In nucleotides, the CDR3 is TGCGCCAGCAGCCACCCGGGACAGGCATCCACAGATACGCAGTATTTT.

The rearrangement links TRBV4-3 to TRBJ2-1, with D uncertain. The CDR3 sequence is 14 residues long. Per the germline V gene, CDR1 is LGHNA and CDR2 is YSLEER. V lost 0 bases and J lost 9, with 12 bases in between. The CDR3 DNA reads TGCGCCAGCAGCCAAGACGCGGTCGGCGGTGAGCAGTTCTTC. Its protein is CASSQDAVGGEQFF.

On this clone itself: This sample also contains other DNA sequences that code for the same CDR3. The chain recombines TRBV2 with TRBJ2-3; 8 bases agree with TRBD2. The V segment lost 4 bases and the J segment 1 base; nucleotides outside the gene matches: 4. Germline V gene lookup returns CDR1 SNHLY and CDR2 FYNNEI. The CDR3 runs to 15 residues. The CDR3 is CASSGWRGGTDTQYF. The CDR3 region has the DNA TGTGCCAGCAGTGGGTGGCGGGGGGGCACAGATACGCAGTATTTT.

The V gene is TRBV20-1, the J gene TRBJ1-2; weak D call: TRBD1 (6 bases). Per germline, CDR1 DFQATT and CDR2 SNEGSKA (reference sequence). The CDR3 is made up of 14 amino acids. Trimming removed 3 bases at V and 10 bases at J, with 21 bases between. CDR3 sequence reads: CSASDYRGGTAYTF. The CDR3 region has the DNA TGCAGTGCTAGTGACTACAGAGGGGGGACGGCCTACACCTTC.

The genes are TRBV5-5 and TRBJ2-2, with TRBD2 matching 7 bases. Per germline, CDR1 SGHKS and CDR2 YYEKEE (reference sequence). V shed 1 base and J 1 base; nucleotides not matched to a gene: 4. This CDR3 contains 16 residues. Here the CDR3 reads CASSLSSGENTGELFF. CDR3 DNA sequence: TGTGCCAGCAGCTTGTCTAGCGGAGAGAACACCGGGGAGCTGTTTTTT.

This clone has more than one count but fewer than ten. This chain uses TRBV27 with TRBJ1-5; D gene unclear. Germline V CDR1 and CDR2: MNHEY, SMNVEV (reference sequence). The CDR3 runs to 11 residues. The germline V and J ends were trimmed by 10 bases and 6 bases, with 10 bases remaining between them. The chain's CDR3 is CATPKGQPQHF. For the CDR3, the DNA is TGTGCCACCCCCAAGGGTCAGCCCCAGCATTTT.

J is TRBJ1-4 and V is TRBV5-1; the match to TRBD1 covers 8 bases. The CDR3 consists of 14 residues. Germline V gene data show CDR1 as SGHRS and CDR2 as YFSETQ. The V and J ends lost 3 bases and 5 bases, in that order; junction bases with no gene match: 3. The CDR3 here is CASSSRTGNEKLFF. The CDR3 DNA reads TGCGCCAGCAGCTCCCGGACAGGGAATGAAAAACTGTTTTTT. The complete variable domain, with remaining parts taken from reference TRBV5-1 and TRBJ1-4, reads KAGVTQTPRYLIKTRGQQVTLSCSPISGHRSVSWYQQTPGQGLQFLFEYFSETQRNKGNFPGRFSGRQFSNSRSEMNVSTLELGDSALYLCASSSRTGNEKLFFGSGTQLSVL.

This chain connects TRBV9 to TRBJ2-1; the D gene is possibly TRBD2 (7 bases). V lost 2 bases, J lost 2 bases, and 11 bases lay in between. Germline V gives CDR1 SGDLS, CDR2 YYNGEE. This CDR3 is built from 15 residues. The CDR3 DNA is TGTGCCAGCAGCGTGGGGGGGCGCCCCTACAATGAGCAGTTCTTC. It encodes CASSVGGRPYNEQFF.

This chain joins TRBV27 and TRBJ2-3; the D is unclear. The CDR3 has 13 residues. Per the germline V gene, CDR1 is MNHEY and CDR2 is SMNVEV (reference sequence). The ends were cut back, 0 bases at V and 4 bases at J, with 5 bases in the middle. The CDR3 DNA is TGTGCCAGCAGTTTATCGGTTTCAGATACGCAGTATTTT. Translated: CASSLSVSDTQYF.

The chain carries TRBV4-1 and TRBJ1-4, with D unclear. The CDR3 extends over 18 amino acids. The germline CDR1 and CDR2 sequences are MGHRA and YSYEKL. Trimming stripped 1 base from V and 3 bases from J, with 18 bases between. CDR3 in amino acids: CASSQVISTAVPNEKLFF. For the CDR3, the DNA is TGCGCCAGCAGCCAAGTGATTAGTACGGCAGTTCCTAATGAAAAACTGTTTTTT.

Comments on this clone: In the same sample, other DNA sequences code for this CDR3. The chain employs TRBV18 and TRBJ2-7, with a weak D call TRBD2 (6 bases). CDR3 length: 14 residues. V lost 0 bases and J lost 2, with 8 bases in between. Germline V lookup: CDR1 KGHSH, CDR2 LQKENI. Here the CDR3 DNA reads TGTGCCAGCTCACCACCGGGACTGACCTACGAGCAGTACTTC. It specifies CASSPPGLTYEQYF.

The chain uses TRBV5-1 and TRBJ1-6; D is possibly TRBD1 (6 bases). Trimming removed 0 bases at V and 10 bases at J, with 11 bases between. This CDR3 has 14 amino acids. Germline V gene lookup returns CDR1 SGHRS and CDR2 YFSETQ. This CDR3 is CASSLEGRGSPLHF. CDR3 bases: TGCGCCAGCAGCTTGGAGGGCAGGGGATCACCCCTCCACTTT.

CDR3 region: CASRRESVLYGYTF. The CDR3 nucleotides are TGTGCCAGCAGGCGAGAGTCTGTTCTATATGGCTACACCTTC. The chain links TRBV6-5 to TRBJ1-2; D unresolved. In germline, CDR1 is MNHEY, CDR2 SVGAGI. CDR3 length: 14 residues. V was cut by 6 bases and J by 5 bases, with 16 bases left in between.

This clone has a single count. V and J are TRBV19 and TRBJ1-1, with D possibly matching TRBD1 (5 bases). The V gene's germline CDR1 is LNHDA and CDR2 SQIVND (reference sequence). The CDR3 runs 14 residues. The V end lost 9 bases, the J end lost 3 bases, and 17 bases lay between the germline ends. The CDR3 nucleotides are TGTGCCAGCCGCCAGACCGGGGGAGACACTGAAGCTTTCTTT. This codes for CASRQTGGDTEAFF.

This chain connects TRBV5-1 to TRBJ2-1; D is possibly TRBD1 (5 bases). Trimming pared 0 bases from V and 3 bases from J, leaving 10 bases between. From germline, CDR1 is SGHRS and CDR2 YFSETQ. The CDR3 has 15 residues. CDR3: CASSLGPDNYNEQFF. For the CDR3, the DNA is TGCGCCAGCAGCTTGGGGCCGGACAACTACAATGAGCAGTTCTTC.

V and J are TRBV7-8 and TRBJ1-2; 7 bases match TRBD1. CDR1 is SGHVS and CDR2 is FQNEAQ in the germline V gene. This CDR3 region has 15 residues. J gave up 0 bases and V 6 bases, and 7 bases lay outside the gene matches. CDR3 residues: CASSSQGVSNYGYTF. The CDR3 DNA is TGTGCCAGCAGTTCCCAGGGGGTCTCTAACTATGGCTACACCTTC. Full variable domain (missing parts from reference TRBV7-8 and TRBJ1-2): GAGVSQSPRYKVAKRGQDVALRCDPISGHVSLFWYQQALGQGPEFLTYFQNEAQLDKSGLPSDRFFAERPEGSVSTLKIQRTQQEDSAVYLCASSSQGVSNYGYTFGSGTRLTVV.

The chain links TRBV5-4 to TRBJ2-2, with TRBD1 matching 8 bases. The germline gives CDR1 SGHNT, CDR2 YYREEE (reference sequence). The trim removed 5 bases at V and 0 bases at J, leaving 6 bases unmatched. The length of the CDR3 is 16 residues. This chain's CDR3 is CASRRGTGSNTGELFF. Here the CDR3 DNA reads TGTGCCAGCAGGAGAGGGACAGGTTCGAACACCGGGGAGCTGTTTTTT.

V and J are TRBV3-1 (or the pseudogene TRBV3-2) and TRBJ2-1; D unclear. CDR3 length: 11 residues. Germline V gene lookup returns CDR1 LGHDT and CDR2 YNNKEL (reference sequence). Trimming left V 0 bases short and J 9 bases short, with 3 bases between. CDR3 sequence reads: CASSQEGEQFF. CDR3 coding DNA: TGTGCCAGCAGCCAAGAGGGTGAGCAGTTCTTC.

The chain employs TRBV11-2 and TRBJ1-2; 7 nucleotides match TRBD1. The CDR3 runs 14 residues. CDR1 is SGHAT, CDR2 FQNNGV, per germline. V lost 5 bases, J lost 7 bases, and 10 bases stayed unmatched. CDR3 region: CASSTLRDSSGYTF. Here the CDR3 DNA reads TGTGCCAGCAGCACACTCCGGGACAGCAGTGGCTACACCTTC.

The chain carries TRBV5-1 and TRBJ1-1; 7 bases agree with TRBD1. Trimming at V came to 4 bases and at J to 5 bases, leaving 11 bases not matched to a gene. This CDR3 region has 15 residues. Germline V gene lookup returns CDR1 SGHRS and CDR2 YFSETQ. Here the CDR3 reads CASSLIYRGKTEAFF. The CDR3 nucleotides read TGCGCCAGCAGCCTAATCTACAGGGGTAAAACTGAAGCTTTCTTT.